Listed below are T cell receptor beta chains from one sample, sequenced in a study of chemoradiotherapy in HPV16-positive cancers. Sequenced by immunoSEQ multiplex PCR; TCRdb stores in-frame clones only, minus some. The table includes over 20,000 clones, 73% detected once. The biological material was taken from a patient who underwent chemoradiotherapy. The source is a human donor with HPV-associated anogenital cancer. Both conserved end residues are part of each CDR3. Fields, in order: J gene, CDR3 length, V gene, D gene, clone size, CDR3 DNA, CDR3 protein. A D gene is named only where the DNA matches it firmly. The size field is filled for only some rows; it gives once, few, many or a size class.

TRBJ1-1 11 TRBV5-1 . . TGCGCCAGCACGGGTCGGACTGAAGCTTTCTTT CASTGRTEAFF
TRBJ2-7 14 TRBV28 . . TGTGCCAGCAGTTTATCCGGGCTCTCCTACGAGCAGTACTTC CASSLSGLSYEQYF
TRBJ1-5 15 TRBV28 . few TGTGCCAGCAGGACAGGACCGGGAAGCAATCAGCCCCAGCATTTT CASRTGPGSNQPQHF
TRBJ2-3 16 TRBV7-2 TRBD1 . TGTGCCAGCAGCTTAACCCGGGACAGGGGCACAGATACGCAGTATTTT CASSLTRDRGTDTQYF
TRBJ1-1 13 TRBV2 . . TGTGCCAGCAACGGACAGAAGAACACTGAAGCTTTCTTT CASNGQKNTEAFF
TRBJ2-7 16 TRBV5-1 . . TGCGCCAGCAGCTTGGCCAAGGGGGACCTCCCCTACGAGCAGTACTTC CASSLAKGDLPYEQYF
TRBJ1-2 13 TRBV10-3 . . TGTGCCATCAGTGAGTCGGGGGGTAAGGGCTACACCTTC CAISESGGKGYTF
TRBJ1-2 15 TRBV28 . . TGTGCCAGCAGCTCGCCAACCACCCCAGGGGCTGGCTACACCTTC CASSSPTTPGAGYTF
TRBJ2-1 15 TRBV28 TRBD2 . TGTGCCAGCAGCGGACTAGCGGGGGGGCTAAATGAGCAGTTCTTC CASSGLAGGLNEQFF
TRBJ1-1 14 TRBV2 TRBD1 . TGTGCCAGCAGAACGGGACAGCCGAACACTGAAGCTTTCTTT CASRTGQPNTEAFF
TRBJ2-5 17 TRBV4-3 TRBD2 . TGCGCCAGCAGCCAAGATCTTCGGACTAGCGGGATAGAGACCCAGTACTTC CASSQDLRTSGIETQYF
TRBJ1-5 16 TRBV7-8 . few TGTGCCAGCAGCCCTAATCCCGGACCGGGCAATCAGCCCCAGCATTTT CASSPNPGPGNQPQHF
TRBJ2-7 17 TRBV6-1 . . TGTGCCAGCAGTGAAGCGACAACATTGGACAGCTCCTACGAGCAGTACTTC CASSEATTLDSSYEQYF
TRBJ1-3 15 TRBV19 . few TGTGCCAGTAGTCCTCGGGGGCCCTCTGGAAACACCATATATTTT CASSPRGPSGNTIYF
TRBJ2-7 14 TRBV2 . . TGTGCCAGCAGTCCGATGAGCGTAGGCTACGAGCAGTACTTC CASSPMSVGYEQYF
TRBJ2-6 13 TRBV27 . . TGTGCCAGCAGTACATCTGGGGCCAACGTCCTGACTTTC CASSTSGANVLTF
TRBJ1-1 13 TRBV5-1 . . TGCGCCAGCAGCTCGGGGGGTATCACTGAAGCTTTCTTT CASSSGGITEAFF
TRBJ2-6 18 TRBV7-9 TRBD1 . TGTGCCAGCAGCGCCCGGGACAGGGAGAATTCTGGGGCCAACGTCCTGACTTTC CASSARDRENSGANVLTF
TRBJ1-1 15 TRBV4-1 . . TGCGCCAGCAGCCAAGCGCCCAGGCTCAACACTGAAGCTTTCTTT CASSQAPRLNTEAFF
TRBJ1-5 13 TRBV18 . . TGTGCCAGCTCACCGGACGAACATCAGCCCCAGCATTTT CASSPDEHQPQHF
TRBJ1-1 13 TRBV6-6 . . TGTGCCAGCAGTTTACTCCCGAACACTGAAGCTTTCTTT CASSLLPNTEAFF
TRBJ1-1 15 TRBV6-1 TRBD1 . TGTGCCAGCAGTGAAGCGGGACAGGTTAACACTGAAGCTTTCTTT CASSEAGQVNTEAFF
TRBJ2-6 17 TRBV7-3 . . TGTGCCAGCAGCTTAAACCCTCTTACGTCTGGGGCCAACGTCCTGACTTTC CASSLNPLTSGANVLTF
TRBJ2-1 15 TRBV6-4 TRBD2 . TGTGCCAGCAGCGTCACTAGCGGGGACTACAATGAGCAGTTCTTC CASSVTSGDYNEQFF
TRBJ1-1 12 TRBV28 . few TGTGCCAGCAGTTCGATCCGAATCATGGCTTTCTTT CASSSIRIMAFF
TRBJ2-5 15 TRBV11-3 . . TGTGCCAGCAGCTTGCCCGGGGACATTAGGGAGACCCAGTACTTC CASSLPGDIRETQYF
TRBJ2-5 14 TRBV7-9 . . TGTGCCAGCAGCCCAATCGGAAGTCACCCGACCCAGTACTTC CASSPIGSHPTQYF
TRBJ1-2 15 TRBV10-3 TRBD1 . TGTGCCATCAGTGCCGGACAGGGGTTAGGCCATGGCTACACCTTC CAISAGQGLGHGYTF
TRBJ2-3 13 TRBV9 . few TGTGCCAGCAGCGTAAGCCTTAGAGATACGCAGTATTTT CASSVSLRDTQYF
TRBJ2-1 17 TRBV12-5 TRBD1 . TGTGCTAGTGCCGGCTCCTTCGACAGGGTAGCCTACAATGAGCAGTTCTTC CASAGSFDRVAYNEQFF
TRBJ2-7 14 TRBV27 . few TGTGCCAGCAGTGTGGACCCTAGGGAATACGAGCAGTACTTC CASSVDPREYEQYF
TRBJ2-7 17 TRBV2 TRBD1 . TGTGCCAGCAGCCCCCTAATACGAGACAGGGGGTCTGACGAGCAGTACTTC CASSPLIRDRGSDEQYF
TRBJ1-1 15 TRBV10-3 . . TGTGCCATCAGTGTGGCTGTAAGAGGGGACACTGAAGCTTTCTTT CAISVAVRGDTEAFF
TRBJ2-1 15 TRBV6-6 . . TGTGCCAGCAGTTACTCGCGGGGTGGGAGGAATGAGCAGTTCTTC CASSYSRGGRNEQFF
TRBJ2-1 14 TRBV4-2 . few TGTGCCAGCAGCCGCCGCCGGGACGGCAAAGAGCAGTTCTTC CASSRRRDGKEQFF
TRBJ1-2 14 TRBV9 TRBD1 few TGTGCCAGCAGCGTAAATTGGGGACAGGGGATGTACACCTTC CASSVNWGQGMYTF
TRBJ2-2 14 TRBV5-1 . . TGCGCCAGCAGCTTGGATGGGTCCTTCGGGGAGCTGTTTTTT CASSLDGSFGELFF
TRBJ1-3 15 TRBV7-3 . . TGTGCCAGCAGCTTACAATCAGGGTCTGGAAACACCATATATTTT CASSLQSGSGNTIYF
TRBJ1-4 14 TRBV7-6 . . TGTGCCAGCAGCTTAGAACAGGGTGTCGGAAAACTGTTTTTT CASSLEQGVGKLFF
TRBJ2-1 11 TRBV7-8 . . TGTGCCAGCAGCTTAAGCCTAGAGCAGTTCTTC CASSLSLEQFF
TRBJ2-7 14 TRBV27 TRBD2 . TGTGCCAGCAGCCGGCCGGGCGGCGGGAGGGAGCAGTACTTC CASSRPGGGREQYF
TRBJ1-4 15 TRBV11-2 TRBD1 . TGTGCCAGCAGCCGTACGACAGGGTTGAGTGAAAAACTGTTTTTT CASSRTTGLSEKLFF
TRBJ1-1 16 TRBV5-1 TRBD1 . TGCGCCAGCAGCCCAGGGACAGGGAGCATGAACACTGAAGCTTTCTTT CASSPGTGSMNTEAFF
TRBJ2-5 14 TRBV5-8 . . TGTGCCAGCAGCCCGAGGGTCGCCCAAGAGACCCAGTACTTC CASSPRVAQETQYF
TRBJ1-1 14 TRBV10-3 . . TGTGCCATCAGCCTGGACAGATCGAACACTGAAGCTTTCTTT CAISLDRSNTEAFF
TRBJ2-7 13 TRBV18 . . TGTGCCAGCTCCCATTCCGGCGGATACGAGCAGTACTTC CASSHSGGYEQYF
TRBJ2-3 15 TRBV7-3 TRBD2 . TGTGCCAGCAGCTTAACGGGAGGGCCAGCAGATACGCAGTATTTT CASSLTGGPADTQYF
TRBJ2-5 12 TRBV6-5 . . TGTGCCAGCTCCTGGAACCTCGAGACCCAGTACTTC CASSWNLETQYF
TRBJ2-3 16 TRBV10-3 . . TGTGCCATCAGTGAGCCCGGGGCTTCCACCACAGATACGCAGTATTTT CAISEPGASTTDTQYF
TRBJ1-2 13 TRBV29-1 TRBD1 . TGCAGCGCCACCGGGACAGGGGCCTATGGCTACACCTTC CSATGTGAYGYTF
TRBJ2-1 21 TRBV5-1 TRBD2 . TGCGCCAGCAGCTTGGCAATACCGGGACTAGCGGGAGTGGGGCACTACAATGAGCAGTTCTTC CASSLAIPGLAGVGHYNEQFF
TRBJ1-1 14 TRBV14 TRBD1 few TGTGCCAGCAGCTTGGGACAGGTGAACACTGAAGCTTTCTTT CASSLGQVNTEAFF